The rows below give T cell receptor beta chains drawn from one sample of a study of tumor and adjacent non-tumor tissue in lung cancer. TCRdb recomputed calls from the multiplex PCR reads with MiXCR, one row per CDR3 protein. The repertoire holds tens of thousands of distinct CDR3 sequences, with 75% to 85% as singletons. Sequenced input: distant non-tumor lung tissue. The receptors come from a man in his sixties with non-small cell lung cancer. The conserved cysteine and the conserved F or W are not part of the CDR3 here. The order of the fields is clone size, J gene, V gene, CDR3 protein. Some rows have no size entry. The others give once, few or many, or a class for an expanded clone.

abundance: -
j_gene: TRBJ2-1
v_gene: TRBV11-2
CDR3aa: TSCLEFGRHEQF

abundance: -
j_gene: TRBJ2-7
v_gene: TRBV4-1
CDR3aa: ASSQNLLLRGLDHEQC

abundance: -
j_gene: TRBJ1-3
v_gene: TRBV4-2
CDR3aa: ASSQDWDPGNATY

abundance: -
j_gene: TRBJ1-1
v_gene: TRBV6-5
CDR3aa: ASSYGGQVSTEPF

abundance: -
j_gene: TRBJ1-1
v_gene: TRBV11-2
CDR3aa: ANSLKDTEAF

abundance: many
j_gene: TRBJ2-1
v_gene: TRBV5-1
CDR3aa: ASSLRAGSSNEQF

abundance: -
j_gene: TRBJ2-3
v_gene: TRBV10-3
CDR3aa: AISETGYTQY

abundance: -
j_gene: TRBJ2-3
v_gene: TRBV5-5
CDR3aa: ASSRRGEPPETQY

abundance: -
j_gene: TRBJ1-2
v_gene: TRBV4-1
CDR3aa: ASTSSSGGGTDYGYT

abundance: -
j_gene: TRBJ2-7
v_gene: TRBV6-5
CDR3aa: ASSRTGLSYEQY

abundance: -
j_gene: TRBJ2-3
v_gene: TRBV7-8
CDR3aa: ASSSYSREEGTDTQY

abundance: few
j_gene: TRBJ2-2
v_gene: TRBV24-1
CDR3aa: ATSLGGLKTGELF

abundance: few
j_gene: TRBJ2-1
v_gene: TRBV29-1
CDR3aa: SVDTSSSYYEQF

abundance: -
j_gene: TRBJ1-1
v_gene: TRBV5-4
CDR3aa: ASSWQARQGKGNIEAF

abundance: -
j_gene: TRBJ2-7
v_gene: TRBV29-1
CDR3aa: TVEYSGDEQY

abundance: once
j_gene: TRBJ1-5
v_gene: TRBV28
CDR3aa: ASSSSGQPQH

abundance: once
j_gene: TRBJ2-5
v_gene: TRBV6-1
CDR3aa: ASTFRRETHY

abundance: -
j_gene: TRBJ2-6
v_gene: TRBV10-3
CDR3aa: AISEHGSNGRDSGANALT

abundance: few
j_gene: TRBJ2-5
v_gene: TRBV5-6
CDR3aa: ASSQDTQEVQY

abundance: -
j_gene: TRBJ2-7
v_gene: TRBV10-2
CDR3aa: ASGEWDIAVKNSYEQY

abundance: few
j_gene: TRBJ2-1
v_gene: TRBV12-3/TRBV12-4
CDR3aa: ASSRSYNEQF

abundance: -
j_gene: TRBJ1-2
v_gene: TRBV12-3/TRBV12-4
CDR3aa: ASLDRGRDYDYT

abundance: -
j_gene: TRBJ1-6
v_gene: TRBV10-2
CDR3aa: ANRAGGGMNSTLH

abundance: -
j_gene: TRBJ2-2
v_gene: TRBV11-2
CDR3aa: ISSLVPSSGELF

abundance: -
j_gene: TRBJ2-5
v_gene: TRBV7-9
CDR3aa: ASSPSGGQQAIKTQY

abundance: -
j_gene: TRBJ2-1
v_gene: TRBV10-3
CDR3aa: AINAGVAGEQL

abundance: -
j_gene: TRBJ2-7
v_gene: TRBV6-1
CDR3aa: ASSVASYKQY

abundance: once
j_gene: TRBJ2-1
v_gene: TRBV29-1
CDR3aa: SAPGTLDDEQF

abundance: once
j_gene: TRBJ2-7
v_gene: TRBV7-8
CDR3aa: PSSTRLDYEQY

abundance: few
j_gene: TRBJ2-1
v_gene: TRBV9
CDR3aa: ASSASESLGNEQF

abundance: -
j_gene: TRBJ2-1
v_gene: TRBV4-1
CDR3aa: ASSVPSGPYNEQF

abundance: -
j_gene: TRBJ1-1
v_gene: TRBV29-1
CDR3aa: SVRQGWVMDTEAF

abundance: once
j_gene: TRBJ2-5
v_gene: TRBV29-1
CDR3aa: SVEKGVQETKY

abundance: many
j_gene: TRBJ2-1
v_gene: TRBV5-4
CDR3aa: ASSLAPTETEQF

abundance: -
j_gene: TRBJ2-1
v_gene: TRBV10-3
CDR3aa: AISVGLYNEQF

abundance: -
j_gene: TRBJ1-1
v_gene: TRBV11-3
CDR3aa: VSPLRGPTEAF